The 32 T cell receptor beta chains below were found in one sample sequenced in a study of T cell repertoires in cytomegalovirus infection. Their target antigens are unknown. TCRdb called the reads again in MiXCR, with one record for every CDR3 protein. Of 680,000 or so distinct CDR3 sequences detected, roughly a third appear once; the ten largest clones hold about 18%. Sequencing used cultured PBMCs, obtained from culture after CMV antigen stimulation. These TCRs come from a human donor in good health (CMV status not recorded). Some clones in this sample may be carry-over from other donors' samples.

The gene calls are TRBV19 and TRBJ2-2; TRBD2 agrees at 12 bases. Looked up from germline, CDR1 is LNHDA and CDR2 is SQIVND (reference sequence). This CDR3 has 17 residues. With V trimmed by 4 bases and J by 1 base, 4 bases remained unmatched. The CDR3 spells CASSRGLAGRNTGELFF. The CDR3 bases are TGTGCCAGTAGTAGAGGACTAGCGGGAAGGAACACCGGGGAGCTGTTTTTT.

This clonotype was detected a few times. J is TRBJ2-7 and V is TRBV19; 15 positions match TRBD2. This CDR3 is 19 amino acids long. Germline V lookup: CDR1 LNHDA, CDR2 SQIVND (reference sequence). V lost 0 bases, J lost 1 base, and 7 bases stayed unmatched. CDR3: CASSIESSGLAGGSYEQYF. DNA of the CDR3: TGTGCCAGTAGTATAGAGTCTTCGGGACTAGCGGGAGGTTCCTACGAGCAGTACTTC.

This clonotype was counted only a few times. For the CDR3, the DNA is TGTGCCAGCCGACCTCAAGGGGGAAAGGCTGGGGCCAACGTCCTGACTTTC. Translation: CASRPQGGKAGANVLTF. The chain has TRBV12-3 or TRBV12-4 and TRBJ2-6; D may be TRBD1 (6 bases). The CDR3 is made up of 17 amino acids. V lost 8 bases, J lost 2 bases, and 19 bases lay in between.

The CDR3 DNA reads TGTGCCAGCAGCTTTCTGGGCGGAAACATTCAGTACTTC. Translation: CASSFLGGNIQYF. The chain uses TRBV5-4 and TRBJ2-4; D ambiguous. Germline CDR1 and CDR2: SGHNT and YYREEE (reference sequence). The CDR3 is 13 residues long. V was shortened by 2 bases and J by 6 bases, with 9 bases between the two germline ends.

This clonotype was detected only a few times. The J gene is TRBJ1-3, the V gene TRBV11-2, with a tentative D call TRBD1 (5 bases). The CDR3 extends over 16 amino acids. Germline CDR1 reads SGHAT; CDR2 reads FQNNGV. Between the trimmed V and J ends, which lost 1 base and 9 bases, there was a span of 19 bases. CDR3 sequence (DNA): TGTGCCAGCAGCTTAGCCGGAGGGGCGGAACATGGCACCATATATTTT. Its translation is CASSLAGGAEHGTIYF.

CDR3 amino acids: CASRPRDWRAGEQFF. Written as DNA, the CDR3 is TGTGCCAGCAGACCCCGGGACTGGAGGGCCGGGGAGCAGTTCTTC. The chain links TRBV27 to TRBJ2-1; a weak D match, TRBD2 (6 bases). Trimming shortened V by 6 bases and J by 10 bases, and 22 bases separated the two germline ends. Germline assignment: CDR1 MNHEY and CDR2 SMNVEV (reference sequence). CDR3 length: 15 amino acids.

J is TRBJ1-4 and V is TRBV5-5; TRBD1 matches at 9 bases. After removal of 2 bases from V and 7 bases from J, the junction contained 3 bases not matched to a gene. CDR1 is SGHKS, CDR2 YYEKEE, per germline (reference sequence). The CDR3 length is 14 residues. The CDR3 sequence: CASSLQGAREKLFF. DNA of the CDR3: TGTGCCAGCAGCTTACAGGGGGCTCGTGAAAAACTGTTTTTT.

CDR3 amino acids: CASSLIENAVLARGENEQFF. The CDR3 region has the DNA TGTGCCAGCAGCTTAATCGAGAACGCGGTGCTAGCTCGGGGAGAAAATGAGCAGTTCTTC. The V gene is TRBV7-8, the J gene TRBJ2-1, with D tentatively TRBD2 (5 bases). V lost 2 bases and J 7 bases, leaving 30 bases between the germline ends. CDR3 length equals 20 residues. The germline V gene has CDR1 SGHVS and CDR2 FQNEAQ.

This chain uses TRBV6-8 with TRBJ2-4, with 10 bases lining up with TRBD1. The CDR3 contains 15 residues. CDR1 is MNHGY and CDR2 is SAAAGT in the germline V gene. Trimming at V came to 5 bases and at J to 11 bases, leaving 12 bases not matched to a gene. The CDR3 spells CASSERDRGLQFQYF. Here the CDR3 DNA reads TGTGCCAGCAGTGAAAGGGACAGGGGATTGCAGTTTCAGTACTTC.

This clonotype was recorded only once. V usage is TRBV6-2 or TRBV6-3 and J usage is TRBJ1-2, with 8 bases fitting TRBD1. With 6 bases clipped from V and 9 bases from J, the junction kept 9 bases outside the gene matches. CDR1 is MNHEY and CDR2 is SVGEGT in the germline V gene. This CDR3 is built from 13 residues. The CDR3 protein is CASSSGQGRSYTF. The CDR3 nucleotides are TGTGCCAGCAGCTCTGGACAGGGACGGAGCTACACCTTC.

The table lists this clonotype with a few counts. CDR3 region: CASSPTRGQGGGGYTF. The CDR3 DNA reads as TGCGCCAGCAGTCCTACCCGAGGACAGGGAGGAGGAGGCTACACCTTC. The V and J genes are TRBV4-1 and TRBJ1-2, with 8 bases identical to TRBD1. The CDR3 totals 16 residues. CDR1 is MGHRA and CDR2 is YSYEKL in the germline V gene. With V trimmed by 6 bases and J by 8 bases, 17 bases remained unmatched.

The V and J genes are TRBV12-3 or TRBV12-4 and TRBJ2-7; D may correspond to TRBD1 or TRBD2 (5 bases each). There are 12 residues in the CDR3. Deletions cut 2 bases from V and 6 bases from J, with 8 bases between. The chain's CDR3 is CASSLNGAEQYF. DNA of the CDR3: TGTGCCAGCAGTTTAAACGGGGCCGAGCAGTACTTC.

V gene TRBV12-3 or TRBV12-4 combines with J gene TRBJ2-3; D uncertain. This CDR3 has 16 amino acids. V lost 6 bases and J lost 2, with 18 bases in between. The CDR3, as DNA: TGTGCCAGCAGCCGTCGGTCCCTCGACCTCACAGATACGCAGTATTTT. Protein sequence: CASSRRSLDLTDTQYF.

CDR3: CASSERTGSHQPQHF. The CDR3 region has the DNA TGCGCCAGCAGTGAGAGGACAGGGTCCCATCAGCCCCAGCATTTT. The rearrangement links TRBV10-2 to TRBJ1-5, with TRBD1 identical over 8 bases. The CDR3 has 15 amino acids. Germline CDR1 WSHSY, CDR2 SAAADI. V lost 2 bases and J lost 5; bases outside the gene matches: 5.

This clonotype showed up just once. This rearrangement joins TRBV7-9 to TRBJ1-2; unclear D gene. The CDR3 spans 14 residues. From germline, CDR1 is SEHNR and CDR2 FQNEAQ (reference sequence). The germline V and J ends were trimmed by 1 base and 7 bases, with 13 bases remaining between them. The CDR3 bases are TGTGCCAGCAGCTTAGTGATCCAGAAGTCTGGCTACACCTTC. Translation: CASSLVIQKSGYTF.

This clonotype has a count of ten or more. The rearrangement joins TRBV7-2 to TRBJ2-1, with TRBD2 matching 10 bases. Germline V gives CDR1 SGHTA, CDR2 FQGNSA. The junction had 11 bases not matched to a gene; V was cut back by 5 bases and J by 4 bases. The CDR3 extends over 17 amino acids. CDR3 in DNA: TGTGCCAGCAGCCCCCAGATCGGACTAGCGGCTTACAATGAGCAGTTCTTC. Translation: CASSPQIGLAAYNEQFF.

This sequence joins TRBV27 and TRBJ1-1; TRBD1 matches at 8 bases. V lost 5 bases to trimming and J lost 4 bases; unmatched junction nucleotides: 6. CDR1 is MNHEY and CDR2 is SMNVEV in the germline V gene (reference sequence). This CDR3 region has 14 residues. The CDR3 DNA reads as TGTGCCAGCAGTCTTTACAGGGGGGTCACTGAAGCTTTCTTT. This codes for CASSLYRGVTEAFF.

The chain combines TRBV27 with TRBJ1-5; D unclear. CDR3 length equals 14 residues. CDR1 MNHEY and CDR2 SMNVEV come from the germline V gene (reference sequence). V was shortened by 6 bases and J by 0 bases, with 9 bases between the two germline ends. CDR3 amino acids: CASRDAYSNQPQHF. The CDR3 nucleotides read TGTGCCAGCAGGGACGCTTATAGCAATCAGCCCCAGCATTTT.

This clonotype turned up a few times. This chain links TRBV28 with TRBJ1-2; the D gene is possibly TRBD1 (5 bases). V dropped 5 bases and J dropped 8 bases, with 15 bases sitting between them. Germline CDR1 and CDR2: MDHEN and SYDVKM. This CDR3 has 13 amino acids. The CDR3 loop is CASSGRPREGYTF. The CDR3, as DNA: TGTGCCAGCAGTGGGCGGCCCAGGGAAGGCTACACCTTC.

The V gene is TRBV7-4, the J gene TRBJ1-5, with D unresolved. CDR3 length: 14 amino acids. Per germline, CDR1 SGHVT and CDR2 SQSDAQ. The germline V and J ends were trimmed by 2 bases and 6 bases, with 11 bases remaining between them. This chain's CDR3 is CASSLRGESQPQHF. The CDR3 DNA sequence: TGTGCCAGCAGCTTACGTGGGGAGAGTCAGCCCCAGCATTTT.

CDR3 nucleotide sequence: TGTGCCAGCAGTTTAAGGCCGGACACATTAGAAGCTTTCTTT. As protein: CASSLRPDTLEAFF. The J gene is TRBJ1-1, the V gene TRBV27; D is possibly TRBD1 (5 bases). The germline V and J ends were trimmed by 2 bases and 8 bases, with 15 bases remaining between them. Germline assignment: CDR1 MNHEY and CDR2 SMNVEV (reference sequence). CDR3 size: 14 residues.

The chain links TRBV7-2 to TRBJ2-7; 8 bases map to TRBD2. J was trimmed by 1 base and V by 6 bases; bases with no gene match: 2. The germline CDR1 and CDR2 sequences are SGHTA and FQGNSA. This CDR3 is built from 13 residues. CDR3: CASRLAESYEQYF. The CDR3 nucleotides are TGTGCCAGCAGACTAGCGGAGTCCTACGAGCAGTACTTC.

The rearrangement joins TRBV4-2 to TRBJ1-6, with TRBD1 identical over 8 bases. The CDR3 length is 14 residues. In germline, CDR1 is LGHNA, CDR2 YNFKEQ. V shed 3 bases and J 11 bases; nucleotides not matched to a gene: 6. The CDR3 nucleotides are TGTGCCAGCAGCCAGACAGGGGATCGAACACCCCTCCACTTT. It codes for CASSQTGDRTPLHF.

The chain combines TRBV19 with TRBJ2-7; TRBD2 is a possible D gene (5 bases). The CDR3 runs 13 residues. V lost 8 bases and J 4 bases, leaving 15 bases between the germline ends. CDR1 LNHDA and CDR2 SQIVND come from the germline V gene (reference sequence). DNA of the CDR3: TGTGCCAGTCGTGGGCTCTCGGGGTACGAGCAGTACTTC. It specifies CASRGLSGYEQYF.

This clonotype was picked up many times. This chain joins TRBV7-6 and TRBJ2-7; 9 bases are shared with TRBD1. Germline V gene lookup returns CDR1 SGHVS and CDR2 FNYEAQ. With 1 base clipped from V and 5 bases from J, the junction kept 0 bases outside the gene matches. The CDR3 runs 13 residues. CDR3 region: CASSLGQGDEQYF. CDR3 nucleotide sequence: TGTGCCAGCAGCTTAGGACAGGGGGACGAGCAGTACTTC. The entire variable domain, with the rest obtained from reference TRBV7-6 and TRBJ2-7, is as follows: GAGVSQSPRYKVTKRGQDVALRCDPISGHVSLYWYRQALGQGPEFLTYFNYEAQQDKSGLPNDRFSAERPEGSISTLTIQRTEQRDSAMYRCASSLGQGDEQYFGPGTRLTVT.

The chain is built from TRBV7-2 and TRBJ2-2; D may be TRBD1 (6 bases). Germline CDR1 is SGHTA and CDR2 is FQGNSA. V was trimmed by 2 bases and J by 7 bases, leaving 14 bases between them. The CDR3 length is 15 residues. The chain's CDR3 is CASSLFQGSVGELFF. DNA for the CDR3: TGTGCCAGCAGCTTATTCCAGGGGAGTGTCGGGGAGCTGTTTTTT. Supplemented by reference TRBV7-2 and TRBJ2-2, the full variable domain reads GAGVSQSPSNKVTEKGKDVELRCDPISGHTALYWYRQSLGQGLEFLIYFQGNSAPDKSGLPSDRFSAERTGGSVSTLTIQRTQQEDSAVYLCASSLFQGSVGELFFGEGSRLTVL.

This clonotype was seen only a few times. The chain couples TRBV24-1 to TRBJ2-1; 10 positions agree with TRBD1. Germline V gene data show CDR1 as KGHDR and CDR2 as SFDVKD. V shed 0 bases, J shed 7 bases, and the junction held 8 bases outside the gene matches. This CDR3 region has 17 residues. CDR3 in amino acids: CATSDLGGQGKGNEQFF. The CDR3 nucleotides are TGTGCCACCAGTGATTTGGGGGGACAGGGGAAGGGAAATGAGCAGTTCTTC.

The chain's CDR3 is CSAQGAGLESYNEQFF. The CDR3 DNA sequence: TGCAGTGCCCAGGGGGCCGGGCTAGAGTCCTACAATGAGCAGTTCTTC. V is TRBV20-1 and J is TRBJ2-1; 8 positions agree with TRBD1. CDR1 DFQATT and CDR2 SNEGSKA come from the germline V gene (reference sequence). The CDR3 runs 16 residues. The V gene end was trimmed by 6 bases and the J gene end by 1 base; junction bases not matched to a gene: 11.

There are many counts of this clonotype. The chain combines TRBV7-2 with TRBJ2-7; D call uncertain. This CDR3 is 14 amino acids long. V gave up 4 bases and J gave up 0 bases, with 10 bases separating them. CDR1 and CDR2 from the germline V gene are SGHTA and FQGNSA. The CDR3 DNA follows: TGTGCCAGCAGCTCCCCGGGCCACTCCTACGAGCAGTACTTC. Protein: CASSSPGHSYEQYF.

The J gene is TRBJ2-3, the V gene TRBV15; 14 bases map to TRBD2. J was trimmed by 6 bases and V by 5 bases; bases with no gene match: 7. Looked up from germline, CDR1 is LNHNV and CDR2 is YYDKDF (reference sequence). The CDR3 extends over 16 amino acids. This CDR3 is CATSGTSGRRGDTQYF. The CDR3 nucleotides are TGTGCCACCAGCGGGACTAGCGGGAGACGCGGGGATACGCAGTATTTT.

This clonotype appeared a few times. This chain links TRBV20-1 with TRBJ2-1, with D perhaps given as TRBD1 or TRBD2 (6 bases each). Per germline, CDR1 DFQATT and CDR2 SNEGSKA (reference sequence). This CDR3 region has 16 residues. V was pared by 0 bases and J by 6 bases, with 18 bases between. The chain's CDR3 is CSARDFGGPKPNEQFF. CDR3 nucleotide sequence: TGCAGTGCTAGAGATTTTGGGGGGCCAAAACCCAATGAGCAGTTCTTC.

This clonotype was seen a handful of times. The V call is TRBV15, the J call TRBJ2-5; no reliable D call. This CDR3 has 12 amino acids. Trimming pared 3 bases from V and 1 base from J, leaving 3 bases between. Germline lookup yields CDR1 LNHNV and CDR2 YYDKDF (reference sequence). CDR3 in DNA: TGTGCCACCAGCAGGGCCCAAGAGACCCAGTACTTC. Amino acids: CATSRAQETQYF.